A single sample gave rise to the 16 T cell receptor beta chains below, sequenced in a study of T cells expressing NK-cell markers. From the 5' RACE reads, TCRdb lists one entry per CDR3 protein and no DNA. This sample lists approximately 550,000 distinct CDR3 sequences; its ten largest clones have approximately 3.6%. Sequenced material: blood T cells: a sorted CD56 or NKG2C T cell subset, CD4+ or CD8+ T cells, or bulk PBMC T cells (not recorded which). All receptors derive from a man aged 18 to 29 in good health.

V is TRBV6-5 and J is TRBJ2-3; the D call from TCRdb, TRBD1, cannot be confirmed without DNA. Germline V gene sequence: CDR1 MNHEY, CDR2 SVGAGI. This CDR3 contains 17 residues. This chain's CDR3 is CASSYDGGSPSTDTQYF.

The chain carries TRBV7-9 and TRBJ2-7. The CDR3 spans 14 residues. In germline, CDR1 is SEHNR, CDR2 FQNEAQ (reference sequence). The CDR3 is CASSLGEWSYEQYF.

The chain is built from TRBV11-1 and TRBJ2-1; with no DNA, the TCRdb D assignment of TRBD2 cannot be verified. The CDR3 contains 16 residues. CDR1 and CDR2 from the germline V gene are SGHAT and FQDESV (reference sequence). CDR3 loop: CASSPITSGRRGEQFF.

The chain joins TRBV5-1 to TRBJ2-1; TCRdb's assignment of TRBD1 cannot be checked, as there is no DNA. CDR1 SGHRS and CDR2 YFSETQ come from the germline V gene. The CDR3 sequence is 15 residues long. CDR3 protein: CASSLRSDRFDEQFF.

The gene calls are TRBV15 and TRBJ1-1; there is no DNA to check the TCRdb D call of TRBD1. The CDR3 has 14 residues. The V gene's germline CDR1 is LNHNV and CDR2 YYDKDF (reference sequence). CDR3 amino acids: CATGVEGAGTEAFF.

CDR3 in amino acids: CASSLTPLDKTQYF. The rearrangement uses TRBV12-3 or TRBV12-4 and TRBJ2-5. The CDR3 is made up of 14 amino acids.

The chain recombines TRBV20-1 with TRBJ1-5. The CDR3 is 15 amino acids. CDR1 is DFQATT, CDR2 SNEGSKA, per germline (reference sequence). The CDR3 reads CSAGRQALGNQPQHF.

CDR3 in amino acids: CASSYGGQGGGYTF. The V gene is TRBV6-2 or TRBV6-3, the J gene TRBJ1-2; TCRdb outputs TRBD1, but without DNA this stays unchecked. The CDR3 contains 14 residues. Germline-derived CDR1 and CDR2 are MNHEY and SVGEGT.

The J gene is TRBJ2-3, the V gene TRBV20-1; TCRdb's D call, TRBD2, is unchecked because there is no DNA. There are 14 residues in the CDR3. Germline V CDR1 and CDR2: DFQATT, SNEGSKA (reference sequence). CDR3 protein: CSANKGLAGDTQYF.

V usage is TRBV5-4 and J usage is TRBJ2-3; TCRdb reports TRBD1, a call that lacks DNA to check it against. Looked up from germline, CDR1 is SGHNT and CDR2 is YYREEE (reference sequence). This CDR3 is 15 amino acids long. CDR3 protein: CASSIPTGGSDTQYF.

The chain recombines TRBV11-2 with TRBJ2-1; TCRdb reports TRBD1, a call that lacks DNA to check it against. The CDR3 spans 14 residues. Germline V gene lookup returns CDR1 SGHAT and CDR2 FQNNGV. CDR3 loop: CASSLVPLYNEQFF.

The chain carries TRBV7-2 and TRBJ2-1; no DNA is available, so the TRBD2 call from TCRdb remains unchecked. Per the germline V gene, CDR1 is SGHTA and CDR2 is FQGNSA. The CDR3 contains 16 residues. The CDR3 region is CASSLPGLASDNEQFF. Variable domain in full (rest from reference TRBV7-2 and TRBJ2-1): GAGVSQSPSNKVTEKGKDVELRCDPISGHTALYWYRQSLGQGLEFLIYFQGNSAPDKSGLPSDRFSAERTGGSVSTLTIQRTQQEDSAVYLCASSLPGLASDNEQFFGPGTRLTVL.

CDR3 region: CAARGTGHYEQYF. The chain couples TRBV25-1 to TRBJ2-7; absent DNA, TCRdb's TRBD1 call cannot be checked. Germline V gene data show CDR1 as MGHDK and CDR2 as SYGVNS. This CDR3 has 13 residues.

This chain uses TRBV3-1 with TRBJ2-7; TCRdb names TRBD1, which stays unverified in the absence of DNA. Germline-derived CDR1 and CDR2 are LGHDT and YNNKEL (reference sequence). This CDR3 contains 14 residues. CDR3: CASSPGWGLLEQYF.

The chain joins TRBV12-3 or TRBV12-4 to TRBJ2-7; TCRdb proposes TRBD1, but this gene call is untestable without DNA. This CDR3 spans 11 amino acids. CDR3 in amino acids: CASNRGTEQYF.

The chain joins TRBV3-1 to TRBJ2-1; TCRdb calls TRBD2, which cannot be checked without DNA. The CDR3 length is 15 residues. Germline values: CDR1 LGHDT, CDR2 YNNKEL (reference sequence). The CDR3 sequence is CASSLRPGDYNEQFF.